The rows below give T cell receptor beta chains drawn from one sample of a study of T cell responses to AZD1222 COVID-19 vaccine. Data came from immunoSEQ multiplex PCR; TCRdb stores just in-frame clones and leaves some out. This sample carries about 140,000 clones, more than 75% of them seen once, and the ten largest clones take about 3.4%. Sequences were derived from peripheral blood, sampled 28 days after the second AZD1222 dose. The receptors originated from an adult who received the AZD1222 COVID-19 vaccine. Both conserved end residues are trimmed from each CDR3.

V,J,CDR3
TRBV5-1,TRBJ1-1,ASRVGNTEAF
TRBV5-4,TRBJ1-1,ASRGWMNTEAF
TRBV7-2,TRBJ2-5,ASSLTGGQETQY
TRBV3-1/TRBV3-2,TRBJ2-7,ASSQVGGLGYEQY
TRBV6-2/TRBV6-3,TRBJ1-2,ASSALGQMNGYT
TRBV15,TRBJ1-6,ATSRGLTGNGSPLH
TRBV19,TRBJ1-5,ASRDQGPSNQPQH
TRBV30,TRBJ2-1,AWSFENEQF
TRBV7-8,TRBJ1-6,ASSLVRETSPLH
TRBV18,TRBJ2-6,ASSPLPGQGTGANVLT
TRBV13,TRBJ2-2,ASSFSGRRDTGELF
TRBV5-1,TRBJ1-2,ASSQPGQGARGYT
TRBV3-1/TRBV3-2,TRBJ1-2,ASSPPASPWEGYT
TRBV11-2,TRBJ2-3,ASSTQTGGANTQY
TRBV4-3,TRBJ2-1,ASSPRDWNNEQF
TRBV29-1,TRBJ2-1,SGSGNEQF
TRBV11-3,TRBJ2-2,ASSLGGPANTGELF
TRBV5-4,TRBJ2-3,ASSRKDTQY
TRBV7-3,TRBJ2-2,ASSAILGVNGTGELF
TRBV7-3,TRBJ2-1,ASSLLSGPHNEQF
TRBV7-2,TRBJ1-1,ASSRGGDLGAF
TRBV20-1,TRBJ2-3,SAPKAESQY
TRBV30,TRBJ2-3,AMDPGADTQY
TRBV2,TRBJ1-5,ASSSGEGDYSNQPQH
TRBV27,TRBJ2-3,ASGRSTDTQY
TRBV4-1,TRBJ1-5,ASSQDPSGTGYQPQH
TRBV6-6,TRBJ1-2,ATRTGVYT
TRBV5-1,TRBJ1-4,ASRQGQATNEKLF
TRBV12-2,TRBJ2-2,ASRLGGQWEKLF
TRBV7-2,TRBJ1-5,ASSLAWGGNQPQH
TRBV3-1/TRBV3-2,TRBJ1-4,ASSRTTEKLF
TRBV5-4,TRBJ1-2,ASSFSDRDYGYT
TRBV5-1,TRBJ1-2,ASSPEGANYGYT
TRBV11-2,TRBJ1-2,ASSSRRGYT
TRBV4-3,TRBJ1-5,ASSQGVQNQPQH
TRBV30,TRBJ1-2,AWSPGTGGYT
TRBV7-2,TRBJ2-5,ASSEGRPGRGTQY
TRBV5-1,TRBJ2-7,ASSLYAGTIYEQY
TRBV28,TRBJ2-1,ASRQGSRNEQF
TRBV27,TRBJ1-5,ASSFHRDHQPQH
TRBV29-1,TRBJ2-2,SVVLDTGELF
TRBV28,TRBJ1-1,ASSPTEGANTEAF